This T cell receptor beta chain emerged from a study of glioma-infiltrating T cells. Study findings and constraints: Gliomas, especially low-grade, showed above-expected tissue-blood divergence; non-neoplastic patients showed below.

TCR alpha and beta CDR3 regions were amplified from RNA using iRepertoire nested multiplex PCR. One-step reverse transcription and amplification started from about 100-400 ng of tissue mRNA or PBMC total RNA. TCRdb independently ran MiXCR on the multiplex PCR reads; one entry per CDR3 protein. This table holds approximately 190,000 distinct CDR3 sequences, 32% found once. On this clonotype itself: Its antigen remains unknown.

Unmatched junction bases numbered 14, after V lost 4 bases and J lost 8 bases. Looked up from germline, CDR1 is SGHRS and CDR2 is YFSETQ. There are 18 residues in the CDR3. The clonotype was recovered from a human donor with low-grade glioma or glioblastoma, undergoing nonglioma brain surgery, or in good health (not recorded which). The genes are TRBV5-1 and TRBJ2-3, with 15 nucleotides matching TRBD2. The sequenced sample was glioma tissue, nonneoplastic brain tissue, or PBMCs (not recorded which). The CDR3 DNA reads as TGCGCCAGCAGCGCACCGGGACTAGCGGGAGGCGAGTTGGGTACGCAGTATTTT. Translating gives CASSAPGLAGGELGTQYF.